This T cell receptor (beta chain) was captured by sequencing in a study of T cell repertoires and Cas9 in healthy adults. Study-level information: SpCas9-reactive CD4 and CD8 T cells were characterized for potency, cytotoxicity and lineage.

Assay used: immunoSEQ multiplex PCR; TCRdb lists only in-frame clones, some missing. The sample holds approximately 21,000 clones, around nine tenths seen once. Study findings and constraints: In vitro, SpCas9-reactive Tregs were reported to curb effector T cell proliferation and function.

Germline V gene lookup returns CDR1 SGHKS and CDR2 YYEKEE (reference sequence). V lost 3 bases to trimming and J lost 0 bases, with 9 bases between them. The CDR3 contains 14 residues. Of note for this clone: Its matching antigen is unknown.

Sequencing input: CD4+ effector T cells (CD127+, CD25-, CD137-, CD154-) from PBMCs; culture status not recorded. V and J are TRBV5-5 and TRBJ1-1, with unresolved D. The TCR comes from a human donor in good health. CDR3 sequence reads: CASSYGQLNTEAFF. CDR3 in DNA: TGTGCCAGCAGCTATGGGCAGTTGAACACTGAAGCTTTCTTT. Full variable domain (remainder filled in from reference TRBV5-5 and TRBJ1-1): DAGVTQSPTHLIKTRGQQVTLRCSPISGHKSVSWYQQVLGQGPQFIFQYYEKEERGRGNFPDRFSARQFPNYSSELNVNALLLGDSALYLCASSYGQLNTEAFFGQGTRLTVV.